One sample yielded the 2 T cell receptor beta chains listed below, sequenced in a study of post-analysis software for immune sequencing data. Regarding the study as a whole: Included in a set of roughly 5 TRBV segments more frequent in patients than controls were TRBV5-6, TRBV5-1 and TRBV20-1.

Sequencing libraries made from TCR beta cDNA carried unique molecular identifiers. MiXCR, run by TCRdb on the PCR reads, gives a single entry per CDR3 protein. The table records hundreds of thousands of distinct CDR3 sequences, roughly three fifths of them present only once. No antigen is known for these receptors. Material: blood. Receptor source: a girl aged 2-10 years with multiple sclerosis.

The CDR3 bases are TGTGCCAGCAGTGAAGGGGACAGGGGCGCGGTAGAGACCCAGTACTTC. Its translation: CASSEGDRGAVETQYF. The chain is built from TRBV25-1 and TRBJ2-5, with 10 bases that match TRBD1. The CDR3 spans 16 residues. Unmatched junction bases numbered 7, after V lost 2 bases and J lost 4 bases. Germline V gene lookup returns CDR1 MGHDK and CDR2 SYGVNS.

This clonotype came up once. V and J are TRBV7-2 and TRBJ1-2; 8 bases fit TRBD1. CDR1 is SGHTA, CDR2 FQGNSA, per germline. V lost 4 bases to trimming and J lost 4 bases; unmatched junction nucleotides: 17. The CDR3 extends over 18 amino acids. CDR3 nucleotide sequence: TGTGCCAGCAGCTCGCAGGGGGCAGGGGGCGGATATAGCTATGGCTACACCTTC. This translates into CASSSQGAGGGYSYGYTF.